These 16 T cell receptor beta chains were all obtained from the same sample, sequenced in a study of T cells of healthy individuals. TCRdb re-called the 5' RACE reads through MiXCR, storing one row per CDR3 protein. Among 90,000 to 100,000 distinct CDR3 sequences listed, under 20% were seen once. All receptors come from a human donor in good health.

J is TRBJ2-1 and V is TRBV15; D gene ambiguous. CDR1 and CDR2 (germline): LNHNV, YYDKDF (reference sequence). V lost 3 bases and J lost 1, with 7 bases in between. This CDR3 has 14 residues. Here the CDR3 DNA reads TGTGCCACCAGCAGGTGGGGTTCCTACAATGAGCAGTTCTTC. This encodes CATSRWGSYNEQFF.

Of note for this clonotype: No DNA is shown, since the ends of the CDR3 on it are uncertain; the CDR3 is the one TCRdb lists. The V gene is TRBV21-1, the J gene TRBJ1-2; the table's D gene call, TRBD1, was not cross checked with the DNA. TRBV21-1 is a pseudogene locus. Inclusive of both ends, the CDR3 amounts to 20 amino acids. The CDR3 loop is CASSKVDAVGQGAIKYGYTF.

This clonotype was counted at least ten times. This chain joins TRBV6-4 and TRBJ1-1; perhaps TRBD1 as D (6 bases). Germline V CDR1 and CDR2: MRHNA, SNTAGT. The CDR3 has 14 amino acids. Trimming removed 2 bases from V and 1 base from J, with 8 bases in between. In DNA form, the CDR3 reads TGTGCCAGCAGTGACGGGGGGCAGAACACTGAAGCTTTCTTT. The encoded protein is CASSDGGQNTEAFF.

This clonotype was seen a few times. The chain recombines TRBV4-3 with TRBJ2-7; D is possibly TRBD2 (7 bases). The CDR3 is 15 amino acids. Germline V CDR1 and CDR2: LGHNA, YSLEER. V was clipped by 0 bases and J by 2 bases, with 11 bases between them. The chain's CDR3 is CASSQDRGAAYEQYF. In nucleotides, the CDR3 is TGCGCCAGCAGCCAAGATCGGGGGGCGGCCTACGAGCAGTACTTC.

Many counts were recorded for this clonotype. The CDR3 spells CSASLSRQPQHF. The DNA for the CDR3 is TGCAGTGCCTCCCTGAGCCGTCAGCCCCAGCATTTT. This chain links TRBV20-1 with TRBJ1-5; D gene unclear. The CDR3 runs 12 residues. From germline, CDR1 is DFQATT and CDR2 SNEGSKA (reference sequence). The V end was cut by 6 bases, the J end by 6 bases, with 12 bases between.

This clonotype was counted between two and nine times. The chain recombines TRBV3-1 with TRBJ2-1; D not certain. Germline values: CDR1 LGHDT, CDR2 YNNKEL (reference sequence). The V end was cut by 0 bases, the J end by 9 bases, with 9 bases between. The CDR3 is 13 residues long. CDR3 amino acids: CASSQDRGGEQFF. The CDR3, as DNA: TGTGCCAGCAGCCAAGATCGAGGCGGTGAGCAGTTCTTC.

V is TRBV28 and J is TRBJ2-2; no reliable D call. CDR1 and CDR2 (germline): MDHEN, SYDVKM. V lost 6 bases, J lost 8 bases, and 7 bases lay in between. This CDR3 spans 11 amino acids. The CDR3 nucleotides read TGTGCCAGCAGGCTCCGAGGGGAGCTGTTTTTT. The encoded protein is CASRLRGELFF.

CDR3 region: CASSRNFGQDDSYEQYF. Written as DNA, the CDR3 is TGCGCCAGCAGCCGAAATTTCGGACAGGACGATTCCTACGAGCAGTACTTC. The V gene is TRBV4-3, the J gene TRBJ2-7; 7 nucleotides align to TRBD1. Germline V CDR1 and CDR2: LGHNA, YSLEER. This CDR3 has 17 amino acids. Unmatched junction bases numbered 13, after V lost 4 bases and J lost 1 base.

The chain couples TRBV28 to TRBJ1-1; D not resolved. The CDR3 sequence is 15 residues long. Trimming took off 7 bases at V and 1 base at J, with 16 bases between the two ends. CDR1 is MDHEN, CDR2 SYDVKM, per germline. CDR3 protein: CASKPRWQWNTEAFF. CDR3 nucleotides: TGTGCCAGCAAACCAAGGTGGCAATGGAACACTGAAGCTTTCTTT.

The chain links TRBV7-2 to TRBJ2-7, with TRBD2 as a possible D gene (5 bases). Germline lookup yields CDR1 SGHTA and CDR2 FQGNSA. Trimming removed 1 base from V and 4 bases from J, with 23 bases in between. The CDR3 is 18 amino acids. Written as DNA, the CDR3 is TGTGCCAGCAGCTTAGAGATGGCTAGCATCAATAGCGCATACGAGCAGTACTTC. As protein: CASSLEMASINSAYEQYF.

The rearrangement uses TRBV27 and TRBJ2-5; D perhaps matches TRBD2 (7 bases). CDR1 and CDR2 (germline): MNHEY, SMNVEV (reference sequence). V lost 5 bases and J lost 2, with 18 bases in between. The CDR3 runs to 16 residues. The CDR3 DNA is TGTGCCAGCAGTAATCGGGGGGCTTTCGTACAAGAGACCCAGTACTTC. This sequence encodes CASSNRGAFVQETQYF.

This clonotype was found many times. The chain is built from TRBV19 and TRBJ2-7; a possible D gene is TRBD1 (6 bases). This CDR3 is built from 12 residues. The V end lost 6 bases, the J end lost 5 bases, and 11 bases lay between the germline ends. From germline, CDR1 is LNHDA and CDR2 SQIVND (reference sequence). The chain's CDR3 is CASSGRGHEQYF. CDR3 nucleotide sequence: TGTGCCAGTAGCGGCAGGGGCCACGAGCAGTACTTC.

The chain couples TRBV19 to TRBJ2-7, with TRBD2 matching over 13 bases. Germline CDR1 is LNHDA and CDR2 is SQIVND (reference sequence). V was pared by 6 bases and J by 5 bases, with 10 bases of the junction left unmatched. The CDR3 sequence is 16 residues long. CDR3 sequence: CASSMAPGLAGNEQYF. The DNA for the CDR3 is TGTGCCAGTAGCATGGCCCCGGGACTAGCGGGAAACGAGCAGTACTTC.

Many counts were recorded for this clonotype. The CDR3 sequence is CASSLQGGQPQHF. CDR3 DNA sequence: TGTGCCAGCAGTCTACAGGGGGGTCAGCCCCAGCATTTT. The chain has TRBV12-3 or TRBV12-4 and TRBJ1-5; 8 nucleotides agree with TRBD1. The trim removed 5 bases at V and 6 bases at J, leaving 3 bases unmatched. The CDR3 covers 13 residues.

This clonotype showed up just a few times. The J gene is TRBJ1-1, the V gene TRBV7-3; D gene unclear. V was clipped by 5 bases and J by 4 bases, with 17 bases between them. The germline CDR1 and CDR2 sequences are SGHTA and FQGTGA. This CDR3 has 15 residues. The CDR3, as DNA: TGTGCCAGCAGCCAATTAGGCGGCAGTGGCACTGAAGCTTTCTTT. This sequence encodes CASSQLGGSGTEAFF. Full variable domain (outside the CDR3, taken from reference TRBV7-3 and TRBJ1-1): GAGVSQTPSNKVTEKGKYVELRCDPISGHTALYWYRQSLGQGPEFLIYFQGTGAADDSGLPNDRFFAVRPEGSVSTLKIQRTERGDSAVYLCASSQLGGSGTEAFFGQGTRLTVV.

The gene calls are TRBV6-6 and TRBJ2-2, with 8 bases identical to TRBD2. Germline V gene data show CDR1 as MNHNY and CDR2 as SVGAGI (reference sequence). CDR3 size: 14 residues. The V segment lost 7 bases and the J segment 6 bases; nucleotides outside the gene matches: 7. CDR3 nucleotides: TGTGCCAGCAAAAATAGCGGGGAGGCCGGGGAGCTGTTTTTT. It is translated as CASKNSGEAGELFF.